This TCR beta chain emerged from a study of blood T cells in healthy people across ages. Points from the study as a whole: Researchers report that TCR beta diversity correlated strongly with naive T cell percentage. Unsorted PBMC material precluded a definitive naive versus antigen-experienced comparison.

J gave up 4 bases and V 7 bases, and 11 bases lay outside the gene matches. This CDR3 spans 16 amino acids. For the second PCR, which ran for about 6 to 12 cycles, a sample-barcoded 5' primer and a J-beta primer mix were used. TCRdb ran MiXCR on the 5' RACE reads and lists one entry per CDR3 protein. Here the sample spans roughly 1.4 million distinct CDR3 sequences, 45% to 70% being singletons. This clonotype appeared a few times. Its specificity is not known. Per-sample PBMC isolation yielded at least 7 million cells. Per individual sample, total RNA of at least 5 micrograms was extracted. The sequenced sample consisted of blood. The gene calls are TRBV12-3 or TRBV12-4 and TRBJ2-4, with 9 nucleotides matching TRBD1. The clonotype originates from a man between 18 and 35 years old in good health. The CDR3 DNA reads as TGTGCCAGCACCACTTTGCCTGGGACAGGGAAAAACATTCAGTACTTC. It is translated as CASTTLPGTGKNIQYF.